One and the same sample provided the 19 T cell receptor beta chains below, sequenced in a study of cytomegalovirus exposure and HLA in healthy donors. This table comes from immunoSEQ multiplex PCR, and its TCRdb copy is limited to in-frame clones, with some not included. The sample records 90,000 or so clones, 75% to 90% being singletons. Source material: PBMCs. These receptors all stem from a man aged 18 to 30 in good health and CMV-seropositive.

This clone was observed once. V gene TRBV2 combines with J gene TRBJ1-2; the D gene is possibly TRBD1 (6 bases). Germline assignment: CDR1 SNHLY and CDR2 FYNNEI. Trimming removed 11 bases at V and 4 bases at J, with 11 bases between. The CDR3 is 11 residues long. Written as DNA, the CDR3 is TGTGCCTCCCGGACAGTCTATGGCTACACCTTC. Protein product: CASRTVYGYTF.

V usage is TRBV28 and J usage is TRBJ2-7, with 13 positions matching TRBD2. The CDR3 length is 14 residues. Unmatched junction bases numbered 5, after V lost 8 bases and J lost 4 bases. From germline, CDR1 is MDHEN and CDR2 SYDVKM. The CDR3, as DNA: TGTGCCAGCCTAGGGACTAGCGGGAATTACGAGCAGTACTTC. This sequence encodes CASLGTSGNYEQYF.

The rearrangement uses TRBV6-5 and TRBJ2-1; D is unresolved. The germline V and J ends were trimmed by 6 bases and 0 bases, with 9 bases remaining between them. Germline loops: CDR1 MNHEY, CDR2 SVGAGI. The CDR3 sequence is 14 residues long. This CDR3 is CASRALSSYNEQFF. CDR3 in DNA: TGTGCCAGCAGGGCATTAAGCTCCTACAATGAGCAGTTCTTC.

The chain recombines TRBV5-6 with TRBJ1-3; 7 bases agree with TRBD1. Germline lookup yields CDR1 SGHDT and CDR2 YYEEEE. The CDR3 consists of 14 residues. Losses at the gene ends were 3 bases for V and 1 base for J; bases not matched to a gene: 1. CDR3 residues: CASSSTGSGNTIYF. The CDR3 coding sequence is TGTGCCAGCAGCTCGACAGGGTCTGGAAACACCATATATTTT.

This clone has more than one count but fewer than ten. The CDR3 reads CASSPQTSGQETQYF. The CDR3 DNA sequence: TGTGCCAGCAGTCCCCAGACTAGCGGCCAAGAGACCCAGTACTTC. V is TRBV27 and J is TRBJ2-5, with 9 bases identical to TRBD2. Germline CDR1 is MNHEY and CDR2 is SMNVEV (reference sequence). The CDR3 sequence is 15 residues long. After removal of 5 bases from V and 1 base from J, the junction contained 5 bases not matched to a gene.

The gene calls are TRBV28 and TRBJ2-7, with 8 bases fitting TRBD1. The CDR3 is made up of 15 amino acids. Germline V gives CDR1 MDHEN, CDR2 SYDVKM. Germline trimming cut 6 bases from V and 4 bases from J; bases unmatched to any gene: 11. The CDR3 spells CASSDPGQAIYEQYF. The DNA for the CDR3 is TGTGCCAGCAGCGACCCGGGACAGGCTATATACGAGCAGTACTTC.

This clone was observed once. The V call is TRBV5-1, the J call TRBJ1-1, with 8 positions matching TRBD1. V lost 3 bases to trimming and J lost 4 bases; unmatched junction nucleotides: 14. Germline CDR1 SGHRS, CDR2 YFSETQ. CDR3 size: 17 residues. Here the CDR3 reads CASSSPTSGGVATEAFF. DNA for the CDR3: TGCGCCAGCAGCTCCCCCACTTCAGGGGGCGTCGCCACTGAAGCTTTCTTT.

Concerning this clone itself: This sample also contains other DNA sequences that code for the same CDR3. The chain employs TRBV27 and TRBJ1-5; TRBD1 matches 9 bases. The CDR3 extends over 15 amino acids. V was pared by 6 bases and J by 1 base, with 4 bases of the junction left unmatched. Germline V gives CDR1 MNHEY, CDR2 SMNVEV (reference sequence). Here the CDR3 reads CASSSGTGSNQPQHF. CDR3 coding DNA: TGTGCCAGCAGCTCCGGGACAGGGAGCAATCAGCCCCAGCATTTT.

The chain employs TRBV11-2 and TRBJ2-5; 10 bases line up with TRBD1. The ends lost 5 bases at V and 4 bases at J; junction bases unmatched: 7. From germline, CDR1 is SGHAT and CDR2 FQNNGV. The CDR3 runs 15 residues. CDR3 sequence reads: CASSPMTGGRETQYF. The CDR3 coding sequence is TGTGCCAGCAGCCCGATGACAGGGGGCCGAGAGACCCAGTACTTC. The entire variable domain, with the rest obtained from reference TRBV11-2 and TRBJ2-5, is as follows: EAGVAQSPRYKIIEKRQSVAFWCNPISGHATLYWYQQILGQGPKLLIQFQNNGVVDDSQLPKDRFSAERLKGVDSTLKIQPAKLEDSAVYLCASSPMTGGRETQYFGPGTRLLVL.

This clone was detected once. The rearrangement uses TRBV6-1 and TRBJ1-5; D gene unclear. This CDR3 has 14 amino acids. CDR1 MNHNS and CDR2 SASEGT come from the germline V gene. Trimming stripped 2 bases from V and 3 bases from J, with 8 bases between. The CDR3 loop reads CASSELRDNQPQHF. For the CDR3, the DNA is TGTGCCAGCAGTGAATTGCGGGACAATCAGCCCCAGCATTTT.

The rearrangement uses TRBV5-6 and TRBJ2-1, with TRBD2 matching over 12 bases. The CDR3 has 16 residues. Looked up from germline, CDR1 is SGHDT and CDR2 is YYEEEE. Trimming removed 6 bases from V and 9 bases from J; junction bases left unmatched: 13. CDR3 nucleotides: TGTGCCAGCACCCCGGGACTAGCGGGCTTGAGGAGTGAGCAGTTCTTC. Translation gives CASTPGLAGLRSEQFF.

The chain couples TRBV5-6 to TRBJ1-2; D might be TRBD1 (5 bases). The ends were cut back, 1 base at V and 4 bases at J, with 11 bases in the middle. This CDR3 region has 14 residues. CDR1 and CDR2 (germline): SGHDT, YYEEEE. This CDR3 is CASSLWGSSYGYTF. Here the CDR3 DNA reads TGTGCCAGCAGCTTGTGGGGCAGTTCCTATGGCTACACCTTC.

V and J are TRBV10-2 and TRBJ1-5, with 7 nucleotides matching TRBD1. The trim removed 3 bases at V and 2 bases at J, leaving 1 base unmatched. Germline CDR1 and CDR2: WSHSY and SAAADI. The CDR3 is 14 amino acids. CDR3 residues: CASSETGGNQPQHF. The DNA for the CDR3 is TGCGCCAGCAGTGAAACAGGGGGCAATCAGCCCCAGCATTTT.

The gene calls are TRBV28 and TRBJ1-1; 11 nucleotides line up with TRBD1. The V and J ends lost 6 bases and 5 bases, in that order; junction bases with no gene match: 11. This CDR3 has 16 residues. Germline CDR1 MDHEN, CDR2 SYDVKM. The CDR3 sequence: CASSPRGTGGYTEAFF. CDR3 in DNA: TGTGCCAGCAGCCCCCGGGGGACAGGGGGTTATACTGAAGCTTTCTTT.

The sample holds a few counts of this clone. CDR3 in amino acids: CASSLQGALYEQYV. CDR3 DNA: TGTGCCAGCAGCCTACAGGGGGCGTTGTACGAGCAGTACGTC. The genes are TRBV6-1 and TRBJ2-7; 9 bases agree with TRBD1. CDR3 length equals 14 residues. J gave up 4 bases and V 6 bases, and 7 bases lay outside the gene matches. CDR1 is MNHNS and CDR2 is SASEGT in the germline V gene.

The chain is built from TRBV11-2 and TRBJ1-2, with 9 nucleotides matching TRBD1. The CDR3 totals 14 residues. Germline V gives CDR1 SGHAT, CDR2 FQNNGV. With 1 base clipped from V and 8 bases from J, the junction kept 5 bases outside the gene matches. The CDR3 reads CASSLVGTGQGYTF. CDR3 nucleotides: TGTGCCAGCAGCTTAGTTGGGACAGGGCAGGGCTACACCTTC. Combining the CDR3 with reference TRBV11-2 and TRBJ1-2 gives the whole variable domain EAGVAQSPRYKIIEKRQSVAFWCNPISGHATLYWYQQILGQGPKLLIQFQNNGVVDDSQLPKDRFSAERLKGVDSTLKIQPAKLEDSAVYLCASSLVGTGQGYTFGSGTRLTVV.

V gene TRBV15 combines with J gene TRBJ2-3; perhaps TRBD2 as D (6 bases). Trimming left V 0 bases short and J 2 bases short, with 15 bases between. CDR1 and CDR2 from the germline V gene are LNHNV and YYDKDF (reference sequence). The CDR3 contains 17 residues. The DNA of the CDR3 is TGTGCCACCAGCAGAGATGCCGGAGTAGCGGTCACAGATACGCAGTATTTT. It specifies CATSRDAGVAVTDTQYF.

The chain carries TRBV5-1 and TRBJ1-2, with 8 bases fitting TRBD1. V dropped 0 bases and J dropped 9; count of bases not matched to a gene: 7. Germline V gene data show CDR1 as SGHRS and CDR2 as YFSETQ. The CDR3 covers 14 residues. The DNA for the CDR3 is TGCGCCAGCAGCTTGGCCCCAGGGGGCTCGAGCTACACCTTC. Protein: CASSLAPGGSSYTF.

The chain uses TRBV19 and TRBJ1-5, with D possibly being TRBD1 (6 bases). There are 14 residues in the CDR3. V was shortened by 4 bases and J by 2 bases, with 9 bases between the two germline ends. The germline CDR1 and CDR2 sequences are LNHDA and SQIVND (reference sequence). The CDR3 DNA reads as TGTGCCAGTAGTAAGGGGGGGGGCAATCAGCCCCAGCATTTT. The encoded protein is CASSKGGGNQPQHF.